This T cell receptor (beta chain) was found in a study of shared clonotypes between healthy human individuals. Study as a whole: In total, the donors were a couple of women and a few men aged 18 to 49.

This CDR3 has 15 amino acids. CDR1 and CDR2 from the germline V gene are ENHRY and SYGVKD. V lost 2 bases and J lost 0, with 8 bases in between. Remarks on this clone: Its antigen is unknown.

Assay used: immunoSEQ multiplex PCR; TCRdb lists only in-frame clones, some missing. In the table there are about 1,500,000 clones, around 95% of which are singletons. Broader study findings: Memory subsets generally showed lower estimated richness than naive subsets. The donor pool, a small one, limited the genetic and exposure-history diversity represented.

The rearrangement links TRBV10-3 to TRBJ1-3; weak D call: TRBD1 (6 bases). Sequenced input: naive CD4+ T cells sorted from blood. Subset here: CD45RA+ positively selected. The sequence derives from a young man in good health. The CDR3, as DNA: TGTGCCATCAGTGAGCGGGACATCTCTGGAAACACCATATATTTT. Translation: CAISERDISGNTIYF.